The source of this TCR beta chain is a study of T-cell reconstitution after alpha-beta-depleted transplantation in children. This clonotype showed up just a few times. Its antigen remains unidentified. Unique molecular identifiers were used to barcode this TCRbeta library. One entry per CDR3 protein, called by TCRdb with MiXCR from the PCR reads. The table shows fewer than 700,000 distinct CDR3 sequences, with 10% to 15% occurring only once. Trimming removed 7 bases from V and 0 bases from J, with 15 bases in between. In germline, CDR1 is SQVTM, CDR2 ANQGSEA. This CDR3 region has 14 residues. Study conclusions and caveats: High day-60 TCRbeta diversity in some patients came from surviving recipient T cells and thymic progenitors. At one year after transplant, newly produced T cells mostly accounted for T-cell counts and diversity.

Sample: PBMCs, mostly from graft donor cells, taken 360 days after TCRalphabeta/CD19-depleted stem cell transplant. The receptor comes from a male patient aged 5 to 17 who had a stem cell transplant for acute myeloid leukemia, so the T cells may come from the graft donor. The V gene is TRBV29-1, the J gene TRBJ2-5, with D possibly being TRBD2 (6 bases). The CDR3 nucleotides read TGCAGCGGGACCGGCGGAGGGTACCAAGAGACCCAGTACTTC. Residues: CSGTGGGYQETQYF.